This passage covers 9 T cell receptor beta chains from one sample sequenced in a study of T cell repertoires in cytomegalovirus infection. TCRdb fed the reads into MiXCR, producing one record per CDR3 protein. The data contain about 920,000 distinct CDR3 sequences, 25% to 40% of them singletons. Which antigens these TCRs recognize remains unknown. The sequencing here drew on cultured CD8+ T cells from PBMCs, taken from culture after CMV antigen stimulation. The receptor set was obtained from a human donor in good health (CMV status not recorded). Some clones in this sample may be carry-over from other donors' samples.

This clonotype was found many times. V gene TRBV7-2 combines with J gene TRBJ2-5; 8 bases map to TRBD2. The CDR3 spans 13 residues. Unmatched junction bases numbered 5, after V lost 6 bases and J lost 5 bases. CDR1 SGHTA and CDR2 FQGNSA come from the germline V gene. The CDR3 region has the DNA TGTGCCAGCAGAAGCGGGGGTCCCGAGACCCAGTACTTC. Residues: CASRSGGPETQYF.

As DNA, the CDR3 is TGTGCCAGCAGCTCGCCGACAGGTTCCGGCTACACCTTC. It translates to CASSSPTGSGYTF. V usage is TRBV12-3 or TRBV12-4 and J usage is TRBJ1-2; weak D call: TRBD1 (6 bases). This CDR3 has 13 amino acids. V dropped 6 bases and J dropped 8 bases, with 16 bases sitting between them.

This clonotype was recorded at least ten times. This chain connects TRBV7-9 to TRBJ2-3, with TRBD1 matching 11 bases. Germline assignment: CDR1 SEHNR and CDR2 FQNEAQ (reference sequence). V dropped 5 bases and J dropped 6; count of bases not matched to a gene: 10. This CDR3 has 16 amino acids. In DNA form, the CDR3 reads TGTGCCAGCAGCGTCCTGGACAGGGGGCGAAGGGATACGCAGTATTTT. This sequence encodes CASSVLDRGRRDTQYF.

This clonotype came up a few times. V usage is TRBV27 and J usage is TRBJ2-5; 9 bases match TRBD1. Germline-derived CDR1 and CDR2 are MNHEY and SMNVEV (reference sequence). Trimming took 3 bases from V and 5 from J; bases not matched to a gene: 7. The CDR3 totals 15 residues. DNA for the CDR3: TGTGCCAGCAGTTTTACAGGGGGCGCCCGGGAGACCCAGTACTTC. This translates into CASSFTGGARETQYF.

The chain couples TRBV7-6 to TRBJ2-5; D may match TRBD1 or TRBD2 (5 bases each). V dropped 4 bases and J dropped 3 bases, with 15 bases sitting between them. The CDR3 length is 15 residues. Germline V CDR1 and CDR2: SGHVS, FNYEAQ. The CDR3 loop is CASSSAPRGKETQYF. CDR3 nucleotide sequence: TGTGCCAGCAGCTCCGCCCCGAGGGGAAAAGAGACCCAGTACTTC.

A remark on this clonotype: The conserved phenylalanine or tryptophan is not found at the CDR3 terminus, so this likely reflects a read error. The chain couples TRBV4-2 to TRBJ1-2; weak D call: TRBD1 (6 bases). CDR1 and CDR2 (germline): LGHNA, YNFKEQ. Trimming pared 3 bases from V and 5 bases from J, leaving 28 bases between. The CDR3 runs 19 residues. The CDR3 region has the DNA TGTGCCAGCAGCCATCCCAGGACAGTTGTATTACCTCCATATTATGGCTACACCATC. Protein: CASSHPRTVVLPPYYGYTI.

V gene TRBV24-1 combines with J gene TRBJ1-5; TRBD1 aligns across 7 bases. After removal of 3 bases from V and 0 bases from J, the junction contained 13 bases not matched to a gene. The CDR3 is made up of 19 amino acids. Germline assignment: CDR1 KGHDR and CDR2 SFDVKD. The CDR3 DNA sequence: TGTGCCACCAGTGATCCCCGACAGGGACGGGGACATAGCAATCAGCCCCAGCATTTT. Its protein is CATSDPRQGRGHSNQPQHF.

This rearrangement joins TRBV6-2 or TRBV6-3 to TRBJ1-6; TRBD1 might be the D (5 bases). From germline, CDR1 is MNHEY and CDR2 SVGEGT. The CDR3 consists of 13 residues. The V end lost 4 bases, the J end lost 10 bases, and 11 bases lay between the germline ends. The CDR3 sequence: CASSFRGGSPLHF. Here the CDR3 DNA reads TGTGCCAGCAGTTTCCGGGGCGGGTCACCCCTCCACTTT.

The chain combines TRBV6-2 or TRBV6-3 with TRBJ2-7; the D gene is possibly TRBD2 (5 bases). The CDR3 consists of 15 residues. The germline V and J ends were trimmed by 0 bases and 8 bases, with 17 bases remaining between them. The germline V gene encodes CDR1 MNHEY and CDR2 SVGEGT. CDR3 sequence (DNA): TGTGCCAGCAGTTACTCGAAGGACTCCCCCTGGCAGCAGTACGTC. Translating it yields CASSYSKDSPWQQYV.